One and the same sample provided the 4 T cell receptor beta chains below, sequenced in a study of cytomegalovirus exposure and HLA in healthy donors. Primers: 60 Vbeta forward and 13 Jbeta reverse. Profiled with immunoSEQ multiplex PCR; TCRdb holds only in-frame clones, not every one. Here the sample spans under 150,000 clones, roughly four fifths being singletons. The material sequenced was PBMCs. The origin of the receptors is a girl aged 2 to 9 in good health and CMV-seronegative.

This sequence joins TRBV28 and TRBJ2-7; D possibly corresponds to TRBD2 (6 bases). The CDR3 runs to 17 residues. Germline CDR1 reads MDHEN; CDR2 reads SYDVKM. Trimming cost V 4 bases and J 1 base, with 20 bases left between them. The CDR3 bases are TGTGCCAGCAGTTACCCTCGGCCAGGAGGGTGGTCCTACGAGCAGTACTTC. This encodes CASSYPRPGGWSYEQYF.

This clone appeared a few times. This chain joins TRBV2 and TRBJ2-1, with TRBD2 identical over 7 bases. J was trimmed by 6 bases and V by 7 bases; bases with no gene match: 18. The length of the CDR3 is 17 residues. Germline CDR1 is SNHLY and CDR2 is FYNNEI. The CDR3 loop reads CASIGESRTRGGNEQFF. The CDR3 DNA reads as TGTGCCAGCATCGGGGAATCCCGGACTAGAGGAGGCAATGAGCAGTTCTTC.

Concerning this clone: Germline is not matched at one junction end, which may reflect a read error. The V gene is TRBV7-9, the J gene TRBJ2-5, with D unclear. CDR3 length: 12 amino acids. The germline V gene encodes CDR1 SEHNR and CDR2 FQNEAQ (reference sequence). In nucleotides, the CDR3 is TGTTCCAGCAGCTTATCGGGAGAGACCCAGTACTTC. Amino acids: CSSSLSGETQYF.

The chain is built from TRBV19 and TRBJ2-1; TRBD1 aligns across 8 bases. CDR3 length: 18 amino acids. Germline V gives CDR1 LNHDA, CDR2 SQIVND (reference sequence). The J segment lost 0 bases and the V segment lost 6 bases, leaving 13 bases of the junction unmatched. Here the CDR3 DNA reads TGTGCCAGTAGCGGACAGGGTTTTGCGGGCAGCTCCTACAATGAGCAGTTCTTC. Translated: CASSGQGFAGSSYNEQFF. The whole variable domain, filled in from reference TRBV19 and TRBJ2-1, reads DGGITQSPKYLFRKEGQNVTLSCEQNLNHDAMYWYRQDPGQGLRLIYYSQIVNDFQKGDIAEGYSVSREKKESFPLTVTSAQKNPTAFYLCASSGQGFAGSSYNEQFFGPGTRLTVL.